Here is one T cell receptor (beta chain) with its context. The sample comes from a study of blood T cell repertoires in COVID-19. Study-level background: Acute-phase and convalescent COVID-19 samples originated in the United States, Italy and Spain. Nucleic acid was either cDNA or gDNA, and it came from T cells, B-cell-depleted T cells, or PBMCs.

As processed by the authors: Amplified reference gene primers provided the basis for estimating nucleated cell counts. Some clones are missing from TCRdb's copy, which holds only in-frame ones; the method was immunoSEQ multiplex PCR. For V, J and clone size, that table is used; D and trimming come from the DNA. The sample holds 110,000 to 150,000 clones, about 82% seen once. CDR3 length equals 15 residues. With V trimmed by 4 bases and J by 8 bases, 9 bases remained unmatched. From germline, CDR1 is MNHNY and CDR2 SVGAGI (reference sequence). Material: peripheral blood. The TCR originated in a woman aged 55-75 years with acute or convalescent COVID-19. The genes are TRBV6-6 and TRBJ2-1, with 9 bases fitting TRBD2. The CDR3 coding sequence is TGTGCCAGCAGTTTACCGCGGGGGGGAGGCGATGAGCAGTTCTTC. It is translated as CASSLPRGGGDEQFF.